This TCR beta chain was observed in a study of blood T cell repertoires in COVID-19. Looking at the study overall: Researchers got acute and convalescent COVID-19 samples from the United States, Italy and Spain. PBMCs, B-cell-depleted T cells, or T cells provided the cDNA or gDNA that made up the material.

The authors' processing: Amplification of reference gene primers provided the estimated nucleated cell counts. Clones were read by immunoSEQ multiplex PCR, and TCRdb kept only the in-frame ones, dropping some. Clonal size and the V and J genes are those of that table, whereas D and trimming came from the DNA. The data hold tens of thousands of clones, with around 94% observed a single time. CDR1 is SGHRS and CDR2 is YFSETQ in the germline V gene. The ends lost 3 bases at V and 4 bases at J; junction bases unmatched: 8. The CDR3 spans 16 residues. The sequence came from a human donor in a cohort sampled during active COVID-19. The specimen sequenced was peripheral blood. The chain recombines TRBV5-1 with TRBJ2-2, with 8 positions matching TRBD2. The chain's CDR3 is CASSSAGGGVTGELFF. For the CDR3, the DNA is TGCGCCAGCAGCTCGGCGGGAGGAGGGGTCACCGGGGAGCTGTTTTTT.